A selection of T cell receptor beta chains follows, all from one sample in a study of response to subunit inactivated influenza vaccine. TCRdb recomputed calls from the RT-PCR reads with MiXCR, one row per CDR3 protein. The sample contains more than 450,000 distinct CDR3 sequences, 7.6% of which appear only once. The specimen was PBMCs from blood, collected less than 30 months after vaccination. These receptors came from a man aged 50-75 years who received an inactivated influenza vaccine. CDR3s include the opening cysteine and the closing phenylalanine or tryptophan. The order of the fields is J gene, D gene, clone size, V gene, CDR3 DNA, CDR3 protein. D genes are given only for firm matches. Some rows have no size entry. The others give once, few or many, or a class for an expanded clone.

TRBJ2-1 . many TRBV18 TGTGCCAGCTCACCTTCGCCCAGCTCCTACAATGAGCAGTTCTTC CASSPSPSSYNEQFF
TRBJ2-7 TRBD1 few TRBV6-2/TRBV6-3 TGTGCCAGCAGCCTACAGGGGGTTCTCTACGAGCAGTACTTC CASSLQGVLYEQYF
TRBJ2-7 TRBD2 . TRBV7-2 TGTGCCAGCAGCTTATCGACTAGCGGTTGGGGCGAGCAGTACTTC CASSLSTSGWGEQYF
TRBJ1-1 . . TRBV18 TGTGCCAGCTCACCACCGAGTAGGGCGCTGAACACTGAAGCTTTCTTT CASSPPSRALNTEAFF
TRBJ1-6 TRBD1 . TRBV20-1 TGCAGTGCTGGGCGGGGGACAGACTATAATTCACCCCTCCACTTT CSAGRGTDYNSPLHF
TRBJ1-1 TRBD1 . TRBV6-5 TGTGCCAGCAGTTACCTACAGGGGCTGAACACTGAAGCTTTCTTT CASSYLQGLNTEAFF
TRBJ2-5 TRBD2 few TRBV11-2 TGTGCCAGCAGCCCTCGACTAGCGTCTACGGAGACCCAGTACTTC CASSPRLASTETQYF
TRBJ1-6 TRBD1 few TRBV15 TGTGCCACCAGCACGGAGACAGGGGCGACCCTCCACTTT CATSTETGATLHF
TRBJ2-1 TRBD2 many TRBV7-8 TGTGCCAGCAGCTTAAGTCGCCGGCGGGAGCGGGGACTGGACAATGAGCAGTTCTTC CASSLSRRRERGLDNEQFF
TRBJ2-7 . few TRBV4-2 TGTGCCAGCAGCCAAGTACAGGGTAAGACCTACGAGCAGTACTTC CASSQVQGKTYEQYF
TRBJ1-5 . many TRBV4-3 TGTGCCAGCAGCCAAGGGGGGGATCAGCCCCAGCATTTT CASSQGGDQPQHF
TRBJ2-3 TRBD1 many TRBV24-1 TGTGCCACCAGTGATTCGACCCGGGACAGGGACACAGATACGCAGTATTTT CATSDSTRDRDTDTQYF
TRBJ2-3 . . TRBV5-1 TGCGCCAGCAGGCTAGGGGGTGACAGCACAGATACGCAGTATTTT CASRLGGDSTDTQYF
TRBJ1-2 . many TRBV7-8 TGTGCCAGCAGCCCCGACATAGGTTATGGCTACACCTTC CASSPDIGYGYTF
TRBJ2-5 TRBD2 . TRBV7-2 TGTGCCAGCAGCTCCCAGTCAAGCGGGGGAGAGACCCAGTACTTC CASSSQSSGGETQYF
TRBJ1-1 . few TRBV12-3/TRBV12-4 TGTGCCAGCAGTTCGACAGTTGGTGCCACTGAAGCTTTCTTT CASSSTVGATEAFF
TRBJ2-3 TRBD1 few TRBV6-1 TGTGCCAGCAGAAAGACAGGGGGCGCAGATACGCAGTATTTT CASRKTGGADTQYF
TRBJ2-2 . once TRBV11-3 TGTGCCAGCAGCTACTCCGACAGAACCGGGGAGCTGTTTTTT CASSYSDRTGELFF
TRBJ2-1 . few TRBV7-6 TGTGCCAGCAGCTTAGAGTCAGGAAGCTACAATGAGCAGTTCTTC CASSLESGSYNEQFF
TRBJ2-5 . . TRBV6-1 TGTGCCAGCACTGAAGTTCCCGGGGCTCAGTACTTC CASTEVPGAQYF
TRBJ2-3 TRBD2 few TRBV30 TGTGCCTCTAGAGCCCTAAGCGGGGGGGCAGATACGCAGTATTTT CASRALSGGADTQYF
TRBJ1-2 TRBD1 few TRBV6-2/TRBV6-3 TGTGCCAGCAGTTACTCGCCACAGGGGGCGAGCTATGGCTACACCTTC CASSYSPQGASYGYTF
TRBJ1-2 TRBD1 many TRBV27 TGTGCCAGCAGTACCGGACAGGACTATGGCTACACCTTC CASSTGQDYGYTF
TRBJ2-7 . . TRBV27 TGTGCCAGCAGTCCGAACGGTCCCTACTCCTACGAGCAGTACTTC CASSPNGPYSYEQYF
TRBJ2-5 . . TRBV6-1 TGTGACAGCAGGGAAGGACAGTTCCAAGAGACCCAGTACTTC CDSREGQFQETQYF
TRBJ2-5 TRBD2 . TRBV12-3/TRBV12-4 TGTGCCAGCAGTTTCTGGGGACTAGCGGGGGAAGAAGCGGAGACCCAGTACTTC CASSFWGLAGEEAETQYF
TRBJ2-7 . few TRBV7-2 TGTGCCAGCAGCTTAGGGATATCTTTAAGCTCCTACGAGCAGTACTTC CASSLGISLSSYEQYF
TRBJ1-1 . . TRBV14 TGTGCCAGCAGCCAAGTCACGCTGACTAACACTGAAGCTTTCTTT CASSQVTLTNTEAFF
TRBJ2-7 . . TRBV5-8 TGTGCCAGCAGCTTCAGAGCCCCTCGGGATGACGAGCAGTACTTC CASSFRAPRDDEQYF
TRBJ1-2 . . TRBV13 TGTGCCAGCAGCTTATTGGGCGAGGAGTCCGACTATGGCTACACCTTC CASSLLGEESDYGYTF
TRBJ2-1 TRBD2 many TRBV7-9 TGTGCCAGCAGGCGGACTAGCGGGAACATCAATGAGCAGTTCTTC CASRRTSGNINEQFF
TRBJ1-3 . . TRBV11-2 TGTGCCAGCAGCTTAGTGGGCAGCTACTCTGGAAACACCATATATTTT CASSLVGSYSGNTIYF
TRBJ1-1 . few TRBV20-1 TGCAGTGCTAGAGTCGGGGGGGCAGCTTTCTTT CSARVGGAAFF
TRBJ2-1 TRBD2 many TRBV2 TGTGCCAGCAGTGGTCTAGCGGGAAATGAGCAGTTCTTC CASSGLAGNEQFF
TRBJ2-7 . . TRBV6-5 TGTGCCAGCAGTTACTCTCCAGACCCTTCCTACGAGCAGTACTTC CASSYSPDPSYEQYF
TRBJ2-1 TRBD2 many TRBV20-1 TGCAGTGCTAAAAGCGGGGGGAAGGAGCAGTTCTTC CSAKSGGKEQFF
TRBJ2-1 . once TRBV7-9 TGTGCCAGCACCTCCTATCGGAGCAATGAGCAGTTCTTC CASTSYRSNEQFF
TRBJ2-1 TRBD2 many TRBV28 TGTGCCAGCAGTTTATGGAACCAGCGGGGGGGAGGGGAGCAGTTCTTC CASSLWNQRGGGEQFF